The rows below give T cell receptor beta chains drawn from one sample of a study of blood T cell repertoires in COVID-19. Sequenced by immunoSEQ multiplex PCR; TCRdb stores in-frame clones only, minus some. The table has about 120,000 clones, roughly four fifths seen once. The sequenced material came from peripheral blood. These receptors came from a human donor in a cohort sampled during active COVID-19. Both conserved end residues are part of each CDR3. Fields, in order: J gene, clone size, CDR3 length, V gene, D gene, CDR3 protein. A D gene is named only where the DNA matches it firmly. Some rows mark clone size as missing; the rest say once, few, many or name a class of expanded clone.

j_call: TRBJ2-7; clone_size: .; cdr3_length: 19; v_call: TRBV5-1; d_call: TRBD2; cdr3_aa: CASSLRGLAGGSSSYEQYF
j_call: TRBJ1-5; clone_size: .; cdr3_length: 17; v_call: TRBV19; d_call: TRBD1; cdr3_aa: CASSFPPGTASNQPQHF
j_call: TRBJ1-3; clone_size: .; cdr3_length: 15; v_call: TRBV3-1/TRBV3-2; d_call: .; cdr3_aa: CASSLPSGIGNTIYF
j_call: TRBJ2-7; clone_size: .; cdr3_length: 16; v_call: TRBV15; d_call: TRBD2; cdr3_aa: CATSRDPAGETYEQYF
j_call: TRBJ2-7; clone_size: .; cdr3_length: 14; v_call: TRBV28; d_call: TRBD1; cdr3_aa: CASIETGSSYEQYF
j_call: TRBJ1-1; clone_size: .; cdr3_length: 14; v_call: TRBV3-1/TRBV3-2; d_call: TRBD1; cdr3_aa: CASSTRDSDTEAFF
j_call: TRBJ2-7; clone_size: once; cdr3_length: 12; v_call: TRBV12-3/TRBV12-4; d_call: .; cdr3_aa: CASRLDRGEQYF
j_call: TRBJ1-5; clone_size: .; cdr3_length: 15; v_call: TRBV4-2; d_call: .; cdr3_aa: CASSQDLGGGQPQHF
j_call: TRBJ2-7; clone_size: .; cdr3_length: 14; v_call: TRBV18; d_call: TRBD2; cdr3_aa: CASSPAGRAYEQYF
j_call: TRBJ1-5; clone_size: .; cdr3_length: 15; v_call: TRBV27; d_call: TRBD1; cdr3_aa: CASSRTGPPNQPQHF
j_call: TRBJ1-5; clone_size: .; cdr3_length: 14; v_call: TRBV28; d_call: .; cdr3_aa: CASITGGSNQPQHF
j_call: TRBJ1-1; clone_size: few; cdr3_length: 14; v_call: TRBV6-5; d_call: .; cdr3_aa: CATTSGPENTEAFF
j_call: TRBJ1-2; clone_size: few; cdr3_length: 11; v_call: TRBV12-3/TRBV12-4; d_call: .; cdr3_aa: CASSRIVGYTF
j_call: TRBJ2-1; clone_size: .; cdr3_length: 15; v_call: TRBV6-5; d_call: TRBD1; cdr3_aa: CASSYSGTGLDEQFF
j_call: TRBJ1-6; clone_size: .; cdr3_length: 15; v_call: TRBV10-3; d_call: .; cdr3_aa: CAISESQGQGSPLHF
j_call: TRBJ2-2; clone_size: .; cdr3_length: 17; v_call: TRBV7-6; d_call: TRBD1; cdr3_aa: CASSARTGDTPLGELFF
j_call: TRBJ1-1; clone_size: .; cdr3_length: 15; v_call: TRBV19; d_call: .; cdr3_aa: CASSIQDGGNTEAFF
j_call: TRBJ2-7; clone_size: .; cdr3_length: 13; v_call: TRBV30; d_call: .; cdr3_aa: CAWSYLGQNEQYF
j_call: TRBJ1-5; clone_size: .; cdr3_length: 13; v_call: TRBV6-5; d_call: .; cdr3_aa: CASSYAGGQPQHF
j_call: TRBJ2-7; clone_size: .; cdr3_length: 17; v_call: TRBV23-1; d_call: .; cdr3_aa: CASSQSGWGVWPYEQYF
j_call: TRBJ2-1; clone_size: once; cdr3_length: 14; v_call: TRBV5-6; d_call: TRBD2; cdr3_aa: CASSLGLAGSEQFF
j_call: TRBJ2-7; clone_size: .; cdr3_length: 13; v_call: TRBV12-3/TRBV12-4; d_call: .; cdr3_aa: CASRNGQNYEQYF
j_call: TRBJ1-2; clone_size: once; cdr3_length: 13; v_call: TRBV5-1; d_call: .; cdr3_aa: CASSFDAGTGYTF
j_call: TRBJ1-5; clone_size: .; cdr3_length: 16; v_call: TRBV5-5; d_call: TRBD1; cdr3_aa: CASSRYRTGSNQPQHF
j_call: TRBJ1-4; clone_size: .; cdr3_length: 15; v_call: TRBV5-1; d_call: TRBD1; cdr3_aa: CASSISGTGYEKLFF
j_call: TRBJ1-2; clone_size: .; cdr3_length: 15; v_call: TRBV4-1; d_call: .; cdr3_aa: CASSQVGSRRDGYTF
j_call: TRBJ1-4; clone_size: .; cdr3_length: 15; v_call: TRBV7-9; d_call: .; cdr3_aa: CASSAREGTNEKLFF
j_call: TRBJ1-1; clone_size: .; cdr3_length: 14; v_call: TRBV10-3; d_call: TRBD1; cdr3_aa: CAISGDRGYTEAFF
j_call: TRBJ1-1; clone_size: .; cdr3_length: 15; v_call: TRBV4-2; d_call: .; cdr3_aa: CASSQDFGLNTEAFF
j_call: TRBJ1-1; clone_size: few; cdr3_length: 13; v_call: TRBV7-5; d_call: .; cdr3_aa: CVRSLGHNTEAFF
j_call: TRBJ2-3; clone_size: .; cdr3_length: 19; v_call: TRBV28; d_call: TRBD2; cdr3_aa: CASSYLLGTSGRGSDTQYF